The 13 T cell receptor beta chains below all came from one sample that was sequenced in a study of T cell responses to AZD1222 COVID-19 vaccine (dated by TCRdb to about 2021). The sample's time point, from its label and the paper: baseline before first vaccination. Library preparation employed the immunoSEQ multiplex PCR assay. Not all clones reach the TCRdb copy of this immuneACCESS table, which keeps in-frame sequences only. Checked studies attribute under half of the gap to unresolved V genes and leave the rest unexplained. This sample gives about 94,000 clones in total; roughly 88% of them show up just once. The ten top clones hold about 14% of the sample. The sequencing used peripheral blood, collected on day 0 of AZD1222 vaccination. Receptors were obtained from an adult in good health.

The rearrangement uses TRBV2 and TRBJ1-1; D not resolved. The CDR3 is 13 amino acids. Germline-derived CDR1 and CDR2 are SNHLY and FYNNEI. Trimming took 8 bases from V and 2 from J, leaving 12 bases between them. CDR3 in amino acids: CASSRDPNTEAFF. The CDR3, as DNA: TGTGCCAGCTCCCGAGACCCAAACACTGAAGCTTTCTTT.

The CDR3 sequence: CASSPGTVNQPQHF. Here the CDR3 DNA reads TGTGCCAGCAGCCCGGGGACAGTCAATCAGCCCCAGCATTTT. This chain uses TRBV7-2 with TRBJ1-5, with TRBD1 identical over 7 bases. V was clipped by 5 bases and J by 3 bases; unmatched bases: 4. The V gene's germline CDR1 is SGHTA and CDR2 FQGNSA. This CDR3 is 14 amino acids long.

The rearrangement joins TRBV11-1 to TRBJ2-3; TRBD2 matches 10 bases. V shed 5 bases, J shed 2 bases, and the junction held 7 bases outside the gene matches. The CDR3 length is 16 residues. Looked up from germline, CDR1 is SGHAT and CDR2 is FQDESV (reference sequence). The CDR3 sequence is CASSHERGGPTDTQYF. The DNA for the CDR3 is TGTGCCAGCAGCCACGAGCGGGGGGGCCCCACAGATACGCAGTATTTT.

In DNA form, the CDR3 reads TGTGCCAGCAGCCCATTAACAGGGAACTATGGCTACACCTTC. This encodes CASSPLTGNYGYTF. V gene TRBV3-1 (or the pseudogene TRBV3-2) combines with J gene TRBJ1-2, with D maybe TRBD1 (6 bases). The CDR3 sequence is 14 residues long. Germline CDR1 is LGHDT and CDR2 is YNNKEL (reference sequence). V dropped 4 bases and J dropped 2 bases, with 11 bases sitting between them.

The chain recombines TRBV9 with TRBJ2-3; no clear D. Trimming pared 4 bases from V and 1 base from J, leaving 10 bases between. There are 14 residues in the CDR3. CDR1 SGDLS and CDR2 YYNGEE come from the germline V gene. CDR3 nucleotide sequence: TGTGCCAGCAGCTTACGACCGCGCACAGATACGCAGTATTTT. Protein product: CASSLRPRTDTQYF.

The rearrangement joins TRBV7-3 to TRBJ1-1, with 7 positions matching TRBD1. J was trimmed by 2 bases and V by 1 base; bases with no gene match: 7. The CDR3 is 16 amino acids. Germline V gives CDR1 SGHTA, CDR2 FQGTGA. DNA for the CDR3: TGTGCCAGCAGCTTAATAGCCGACAGGGCTAACACTGAAGCTTTCTTT. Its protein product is CASSLIADRANTEAFF.

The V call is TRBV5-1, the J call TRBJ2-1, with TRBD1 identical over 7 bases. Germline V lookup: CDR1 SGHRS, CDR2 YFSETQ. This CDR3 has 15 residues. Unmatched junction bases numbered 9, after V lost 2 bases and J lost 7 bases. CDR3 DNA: TGCGCCAGCAGCTTAACAGGGGTTACTACGAATGAGCAGTTCTTC. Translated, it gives CASSLTGVTTNEQFF.

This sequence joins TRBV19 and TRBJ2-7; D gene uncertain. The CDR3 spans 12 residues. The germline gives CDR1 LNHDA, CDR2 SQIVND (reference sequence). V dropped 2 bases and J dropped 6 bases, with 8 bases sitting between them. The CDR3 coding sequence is TGTGCCAGTAGTATACAACCTGGCGAGCAGTACTTC. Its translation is CASSIQPGEQYF.

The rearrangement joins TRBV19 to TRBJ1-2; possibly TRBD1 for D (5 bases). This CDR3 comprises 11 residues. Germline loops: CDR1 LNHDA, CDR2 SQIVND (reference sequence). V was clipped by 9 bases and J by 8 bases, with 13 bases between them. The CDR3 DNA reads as TGTGCCAGGCCGGGGGAAGTAGGCTACACCTTC. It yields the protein CARPGEVGYTF.

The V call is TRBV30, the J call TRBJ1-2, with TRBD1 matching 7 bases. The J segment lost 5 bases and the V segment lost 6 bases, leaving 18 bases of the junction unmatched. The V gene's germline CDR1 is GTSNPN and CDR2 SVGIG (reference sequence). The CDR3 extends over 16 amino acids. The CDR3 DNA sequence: TGTGCCTGTCCCCAGGGACAGCTTTCCGGAGTGTATGGCTACACCTTC. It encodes CACPQGQLSGVYGYTF.

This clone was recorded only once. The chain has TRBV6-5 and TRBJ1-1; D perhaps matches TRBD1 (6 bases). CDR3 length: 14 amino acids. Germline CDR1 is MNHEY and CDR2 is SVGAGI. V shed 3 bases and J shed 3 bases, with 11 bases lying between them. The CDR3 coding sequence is TGTGCCAGCAGTTATCGGGGGCCGGACACTGAAGCTTTCTTT. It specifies CASSYRGPDTEAFF.

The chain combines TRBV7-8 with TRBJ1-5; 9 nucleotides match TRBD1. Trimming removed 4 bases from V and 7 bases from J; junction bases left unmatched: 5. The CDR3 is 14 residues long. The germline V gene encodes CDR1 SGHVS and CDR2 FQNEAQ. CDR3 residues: CASSSDRGRQPQHF. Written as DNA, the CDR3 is TGTGCCAGCAGCTCGGACAGGGGACGACAGCCCCAGCATTTT.

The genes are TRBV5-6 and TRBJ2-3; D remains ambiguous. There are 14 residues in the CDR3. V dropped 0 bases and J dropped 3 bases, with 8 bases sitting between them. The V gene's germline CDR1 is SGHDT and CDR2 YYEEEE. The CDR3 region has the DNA TGTGCCAGCAGCTTGGTCCTGGGGACAGATACGCAGTATTTT. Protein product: CASSLVLGTDTQYF.